The T cell receptor beta chain described here comes from a study of a mutant IDH1 vaccine in newly diagnosed glioma. The time point here: week 35, safety follow-up. Each dose delivered 300 ug of mutant IDH1 20-mer peptide subcutaneously with imiquimod. Trimming at V came to 7 bases and at J to 1 base, leaving 1 base not matched to a gene. Germline assignment: CDR1 MDHEN and CDR2 SYDVKM. The CDR3 is made up of 13 amino acids. On this clone: The target antigen is unknown.

Measured with immunoSEQ multiplex PCR; TCRdb has only the in-frame clones, and not every one. The data hold tens of thousands of clones, with 88% observed a single time. The chain combines TRBV28 with TRBJ2-5; TRBD2 matches at 9 bases. This material consisted of PBMCs, taken from a glioma patient whose treatment included an IDH1 peptide vaccine. This clonotype was sampled from a woman aged 35 to 49 with glioma. CDR3 in amino acids: CASNSGSQETQYF. CDR3 nucleotide sequence: TGTGCCAGCAATAGCGGGAGCCAAGAGACCCAGTACTTC.